This T cell receptor (beta chain) is drawn from a study of cytomegalovirus exposure and HLA in healthy donors. Profiling relied on immunoSEQ multiplex PCR, and the TCRdb table lists in-frame clones only, not all of them. The sample gives 200,000 to 250,000 clones, about 86% of which show up once; around 3% is in the top ten. The CDR3 has 15 amino acids. Per the germline V gene, CDR1 is SGHTA and CDR2 is FQGNSA. The V segment lost 3 bases and the J segment 8 bases; nucleotides outside the gene matches: 11. The rearrangement joins TRBV7-2 to TRBJ1-2, with TRBD1 matching 8 bases. This receptor was identified in a young man in good health and CMV-seronegative. Material: PBMCs. The CDR3 bases are TGTGCCAGCAGCTTTGACCGGACAGGGCCAAGCGGCTACACCTTC. It codes for CASSFDRTGPSGYTF.